The table lists the clone carrying this T cell receptor beta chain with a count of one. Peripheral blood CD8+ and CD4+ T cells were profiled by TCR beta sequencing. Susac syndrome patients met recently defined diagnostic criteria for definite or probable disease. RNA totalling roughly 0.45 to 1 ug underwent reverse transcription with random hexamers. Coverage of TCR beta CDR3 amplification by immunoSEQ multiplex PCR extended to 54 Vbeta and 13 Jbeta. TCRdb recomputed calls from the immunoSEQ multiplex PCR reads with MiXCR, one row per CDR3 protein. The sample holds some 240,000 distinct CDR3 sequences, 90% to 96% seen once. This entry comes from a study of CD8 T cells in Susac syndrome. The CDR3 totals 15 residues. V was clipped by 3 bases and J by 5 bases; unmatched bases: 8. CDR1 MDHEN and CDR2 SYDVKM come from the germline V gene.

Source material: CD4+ T cells from PBMCs. The chain couples TRBV28 to TRBJ2-7; TRBD1 matches 9 bases. This clonotype was obtained from a human donor with Susac syndrome. The CDR3 loop reads CASSFVRTGAHEQYF. The CDR3 DNA sequence: TGTGCCAGCAGTTTTGTCAGGACAGGGGCCCACGAGCAGTACTTC.